This TCR beta chain was sequenced during a study of beta chain features in type 1 diabetes. CDR1 is GTSNPN and CDR2 is SVGIG in the germline V gene (reference sequence). V was trimmed by 4 bases and J by 12 bases, leaving 13 bases between them. CDR3 length equals 11 residues. The study, taken as a whole, reports: TCRB CDR3 length was moderately but significantly reduced in all four CD4+ subsets of Type 1 diabetes patients.

What was sequenced were expressed TCRB transcripts, since all of the isolated RNA had been reverse transcribed. This table comes from immunoSEQ multiplex PCR, and its TCRdb copy is limited to in-frame clones, with some not included. This table has approximately 730,000 clones, about an eighth appearing once. For this clone: What it binds is unknown.

The V gene is TRBV30, the J gene TRBJ2-1; D is perhaps TRBD1 or TRBD2 (5 bases each). The TCR comes from a young man with type 1 diabetes. Sequencing used naive CD4+ T cells from blood. This CDR3 reads CAWTLGEWQFF. The DNA for the CDR3 is TGTGCCTGGACCCTGGGGGAGTGGCAGTTCTTC. The full variable domain, completed using reference TRBV30 and TRBJ2-1, is SQTIHQWPATLVQPVGSPLSLECTVEGTSNPNLYWYRQAAGRGLQLLFYSVGIGQISSEVPQNLSASRPQDRQFILSSKKLLLSDSGFYLCAWTLGEWQFFGPGTRLTVL.